This T cell receptor beta chain was sequenced during a study of cytomegalovirus exposure and HLA in healthy donors. The PCR contained 60 Vbeta and 13 Jbeta primers. Profiling relied on immunoSEQ multiplex PCR, and the TCRdb table lists in-frame clones only, not all of them. Its table records roughly 60,000 clones. Comment on this clone: Its specificity is not known.

Findings and caveats of the study: The study put 150 or so TCR beta chains on its list as cytomegalovirus-associated. One variant, a missense change in DCLRE1C, was linked in a later analysis to TCR beta V- and J-gene trimming. Specific recognition of CMV antigens was confirmed in vitro for three chains (all CMV-associated).

The sequence came from a male donor in good health and CMV-seronegative. The sample comprised PBMCs.

The chain's CDR3 is CASSFGGDRAFYGYTF. In nucleotides, the CDR3 is TGTGCCAGCAGCTTCGGTGGGGACAGAGCATTCTATGGCTACACCTTC. The chain uses TRBV5-4 and TRBJ1-2; the match to TRBD1 covers 7 bases. Germline values: CDR1 SGHNT, CDR2 YYREEE (reference sequence). CDR3 length: 16 amino acids. Losses at the gene ends were 2 bases for V and 4 bases for J; bases not matched to a gene: 11.